The T cell receptor (beta chain) described here comes from a study of Tregs in tolerant kidney transplant recipients. Study-level points and caveats: This study did not directly address biological reproducibility.

Regarding this clone: No antigen is known for it. The read stops 3 residues short of the end of the CDR3; the missing end is completed from the germline J gene.

Libraries were prepared by immunoSEQ multiplex PCR; TCRdb keeps only in-frame clonotypes and omits some of them. The sample is made up of roughly 14,000 clones, and the top ten hold about 26% of it. The V end lost 6 bases, the J end lost 5 bases, and 20 bases lay between the germline ends. The CDR3 length is 15 residues. The germline CDR1 and CDR2 sequences are SNHLY and FYNNEI. Recipients received nonmyeloablative bone marrow transplants from related graft donors, with transient mixed chimerism. This clonotype was sampled from a human patient who received a combined kidney and bone marrow transplant. The T cells may partly be graft donor cells. The sequenced sample was CD8+ T cells from blood (PBMCs), obtained 6 months after the transplant. The chain recombines TRBV2 with TRBJ2-7; TRBD1 might be the D (6 bases). The CDR3 sequence is CASRATGNREHEQYF. The DNA read from the CDR3 is TGTGCCAGCAGAGCGACGGGAAACAGGGAGCACGAG. The full variable domain, in which reference TRBV2 and TRBJ2-7 provide the parts outside the CDR3, is EPEVTQTPSHQVTQMGQEVILRCVPISNHLYFYWYRQILGQKVEFLVSFYNNEISEKSEIFDDQFSVERPDGSNFTLKIRSTKLEDSAMYFCASRATGNREHEQYFGPGTRLTVT.